This T cell receptor (beta chain) is drawn from a study of response to subunit inactivated influenza vaccine. The CDR3 consists of 14 residues. J gave up 2 bases and V 7 bases, and 6 bases lay outside the gene matches. The study, taken as a whole, reports: The authors offered the suggestion that each seasonal influenza vaccination recruits few new T cells.

Remarks on this clonotype: Its target is unknown.

TCRdb processed the RT-PCR reads anew with MiXCR; each CDR3 protein has one entry. This table has 550,000 to 800,000 distinct CDR3 sequences, 15% to 18% appearing once. The J gene is TRBJ2-3, the V gene TRBV23-1; 7 positions agree with TRBD2. TRBV23-1 has ORF status, its function being uncertain. Here the sequenced sample was PBMCs from blood, taken 11 to 12 days after vaccination. The source is a man aged 45-60 years who received an inactivated influenza vaccine. DNA for the CDR3: TGCGCCAGCACCGAGCTAGCGGTCACAGATACGCAGTATTTT. Amino acids: CASTELAVTDTQYF.